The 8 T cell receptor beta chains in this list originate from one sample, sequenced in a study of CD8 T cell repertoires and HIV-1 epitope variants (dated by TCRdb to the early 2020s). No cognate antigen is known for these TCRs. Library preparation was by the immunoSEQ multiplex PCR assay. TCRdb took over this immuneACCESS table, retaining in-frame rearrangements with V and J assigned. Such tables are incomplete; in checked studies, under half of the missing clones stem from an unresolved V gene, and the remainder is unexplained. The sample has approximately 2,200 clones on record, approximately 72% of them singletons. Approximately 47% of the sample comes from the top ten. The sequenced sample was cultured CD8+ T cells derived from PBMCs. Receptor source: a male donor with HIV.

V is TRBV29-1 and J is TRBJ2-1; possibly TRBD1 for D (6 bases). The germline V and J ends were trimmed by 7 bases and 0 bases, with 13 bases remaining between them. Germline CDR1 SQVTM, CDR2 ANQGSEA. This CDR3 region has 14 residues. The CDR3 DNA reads TGCAGCGCCCTCACAGGGATCTCCTACAATGAGCAGTTCTTC. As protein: CSALTGISYNEQFF.

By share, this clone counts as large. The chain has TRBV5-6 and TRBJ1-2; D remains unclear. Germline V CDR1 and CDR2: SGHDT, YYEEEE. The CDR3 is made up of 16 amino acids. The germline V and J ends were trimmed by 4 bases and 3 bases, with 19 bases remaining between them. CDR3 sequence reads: CASSPWPVELDYGYTF. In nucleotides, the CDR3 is TGTGCCAGCAGCCCTTGGCCGGTAGAATTGGACTATGGCTACACCTTC.

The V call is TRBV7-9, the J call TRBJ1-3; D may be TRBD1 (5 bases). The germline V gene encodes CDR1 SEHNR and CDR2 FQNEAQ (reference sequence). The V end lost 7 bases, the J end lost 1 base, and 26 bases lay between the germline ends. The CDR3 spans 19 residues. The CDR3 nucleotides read TGTGCCAGCAACTTTCCGGGGGGAACCGACCCTCGTTCTGGAAACACCATATATTTT. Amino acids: CASNFPGGTDPRSGNTIYF.

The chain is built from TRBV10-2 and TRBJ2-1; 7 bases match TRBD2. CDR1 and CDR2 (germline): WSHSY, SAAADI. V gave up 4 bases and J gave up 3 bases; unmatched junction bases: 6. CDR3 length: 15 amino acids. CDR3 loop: CASSVPSGLYNEQFF. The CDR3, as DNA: TGCGCCAGCAGTGTCCCTAGCGGCCTCTACAATGAGCAGTTCTTC.

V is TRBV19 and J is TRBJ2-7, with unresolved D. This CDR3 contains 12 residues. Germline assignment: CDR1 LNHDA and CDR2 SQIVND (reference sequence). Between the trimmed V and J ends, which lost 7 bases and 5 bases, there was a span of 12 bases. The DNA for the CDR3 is TGTGCCAGTATGGGTAGCACTCACGAGCAGTACTTC. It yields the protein CASMGSTHEQYF.

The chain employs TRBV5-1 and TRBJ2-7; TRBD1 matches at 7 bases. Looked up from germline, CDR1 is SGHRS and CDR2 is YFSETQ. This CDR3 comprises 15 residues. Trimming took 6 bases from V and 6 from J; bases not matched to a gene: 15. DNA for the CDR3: TGCGCCAGCACCTTAGGGGGACAGATGCCGTTCGAGCAGTACTTC. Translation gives CASTLGGQMPFEQYF.

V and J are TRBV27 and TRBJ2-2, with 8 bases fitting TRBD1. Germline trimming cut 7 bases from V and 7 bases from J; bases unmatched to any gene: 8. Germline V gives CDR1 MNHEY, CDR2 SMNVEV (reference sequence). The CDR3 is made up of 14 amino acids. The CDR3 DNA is TGTGCCAGCACTATGACAGGGGTTGGCGGGGAGCTGTTTTTT. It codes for CASTMTGVGGELFF.

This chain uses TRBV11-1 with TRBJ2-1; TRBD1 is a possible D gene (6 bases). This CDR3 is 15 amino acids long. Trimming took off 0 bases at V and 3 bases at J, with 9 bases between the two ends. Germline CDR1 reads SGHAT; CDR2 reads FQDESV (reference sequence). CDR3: CASSLAGQSYNEQFF. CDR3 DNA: TGTGCCAGCAGCTTAGCCGGACAGAGCTACAATGAGCAGTTCTTC.